This T cell receptor (beta chain) was profiled in a study of T cell responses to AZD1222 COVID-19 vaccine. Study-level findings and limits: Baseline seropositivity occurred in only a handful of AZD1222 recipients. Nearly half of the spike-specific TCRs reportedly recognize variant regions that carry no mutations. Spike-wide vaccine-associated CD4 TCRs dominated at 160-218 and 743-854. Scientists sampled the repertoires only once the peak T cell response had passed.

A note on this clone: Antigen unknown.

Assay: immunoSEQ multiplex PCR; the TCRdb copy retains only in-frame clones and omits some. The sample holds more than 110,000 clones; around nine tenths are singletons and the top ten take 3.1%. The germline V gene has CDR1 SGHAT and CDR2 FQDESV (reference sequence). V gave up 4 bases and J gave up 0 bases, with 10 bases separating them. The length of the CDR3 is 14 residues. The gene calls are TRBV11-1 and TRBJ2-7; D is unclear. Here the sequenced sample was peripheral blood, taken 28 days after the second AZD1222 dose. This clonotype originated in an adult who received the AZD1222 COVID-19 vaccine. The CDR3 bases are TGTGCCAGCAGCTCGGCGTTTAGCTCCTACGAGCAGTACTTC. It specifies CASSSAFSSYEQYF.